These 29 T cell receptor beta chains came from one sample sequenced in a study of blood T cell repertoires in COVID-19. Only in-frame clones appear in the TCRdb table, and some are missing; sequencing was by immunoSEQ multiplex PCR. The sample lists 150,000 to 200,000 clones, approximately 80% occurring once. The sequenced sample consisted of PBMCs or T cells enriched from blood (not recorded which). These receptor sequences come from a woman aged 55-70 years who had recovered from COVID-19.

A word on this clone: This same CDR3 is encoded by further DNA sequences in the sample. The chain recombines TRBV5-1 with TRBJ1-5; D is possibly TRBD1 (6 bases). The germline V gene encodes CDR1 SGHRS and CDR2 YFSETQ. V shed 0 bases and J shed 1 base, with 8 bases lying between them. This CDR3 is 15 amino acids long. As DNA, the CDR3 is TGCGCCAGCAGCTTGGAAGGACAGAGCAATCAGCCCCAGCATTTT. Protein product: CASSLEGQSNQPQHF.

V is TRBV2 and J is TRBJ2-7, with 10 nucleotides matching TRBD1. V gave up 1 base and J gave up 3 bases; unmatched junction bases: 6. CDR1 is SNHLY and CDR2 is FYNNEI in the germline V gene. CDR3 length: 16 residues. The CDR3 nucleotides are TGTGCCAGCAGTGAAGTCTCGTGGACAGGGGGCTACGAGCAGTACTTC. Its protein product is CASSEVSWTGGYEQYF.

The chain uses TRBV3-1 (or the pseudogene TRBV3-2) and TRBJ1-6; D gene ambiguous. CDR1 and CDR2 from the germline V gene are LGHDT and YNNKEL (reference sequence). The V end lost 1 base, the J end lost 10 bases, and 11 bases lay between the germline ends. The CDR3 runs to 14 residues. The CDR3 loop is CASSQGSGESPLHF. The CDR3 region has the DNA TGTGCCAGCAGCCAAGGGTCTGGGGAGTCACCCCTCCACTTT.

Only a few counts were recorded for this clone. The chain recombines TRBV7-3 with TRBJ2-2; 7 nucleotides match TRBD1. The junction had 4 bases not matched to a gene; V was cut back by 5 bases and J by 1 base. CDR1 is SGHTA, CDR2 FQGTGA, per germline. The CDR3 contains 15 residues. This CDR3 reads CASSTWTGNTGELFF. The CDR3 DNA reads TGTGCCAGCAGCACCTGGACAGGGAACACCGGGGAGCTGTTTTTT.

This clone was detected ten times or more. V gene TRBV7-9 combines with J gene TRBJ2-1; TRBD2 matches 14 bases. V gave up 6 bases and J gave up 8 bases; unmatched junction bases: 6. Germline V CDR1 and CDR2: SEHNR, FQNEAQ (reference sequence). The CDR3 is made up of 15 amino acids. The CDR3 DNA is TGTGCCAGCAGGAGGGGGACTAGCGGGAGCTATGAGCAGTTCTTC. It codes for CASRRGTSGSYEQFF.

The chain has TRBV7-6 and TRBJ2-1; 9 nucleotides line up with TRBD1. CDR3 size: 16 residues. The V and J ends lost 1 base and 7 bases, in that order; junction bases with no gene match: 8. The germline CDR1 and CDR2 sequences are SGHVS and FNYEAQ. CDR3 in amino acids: CASSLEAGQGRNEQFF. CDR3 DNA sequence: TGTGCCAGCAGCTTAGAGGCGGGACAGGGTAGGAATGAGCAGTTCTTC.

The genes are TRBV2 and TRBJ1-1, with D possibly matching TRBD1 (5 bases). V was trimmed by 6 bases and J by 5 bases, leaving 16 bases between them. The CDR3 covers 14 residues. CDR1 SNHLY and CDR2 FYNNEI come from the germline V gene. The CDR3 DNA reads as TGTGCCAGCAGCTCCCAGGGTGGCGAGACTGAAGCTTTCTTT. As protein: CASSSQGGETEAFF.

Here the CDR3 reads CASSISDREEAFF. CDR3 bases: TGTGCCAGTAGTATTAGTGACAGGGAGGAAGCTTTCTTT. The chain has TRBV19 and TRBJ1-1; 7 bases agree with TRBD1. The V gene's germline CDR1 is LNHDA and CDR2 SQIVND (reference sequence). The CDR3 sequence is 13 residues long. V shed 3 bases and J 8 bases; nucleotides not matched to a gene: 6.

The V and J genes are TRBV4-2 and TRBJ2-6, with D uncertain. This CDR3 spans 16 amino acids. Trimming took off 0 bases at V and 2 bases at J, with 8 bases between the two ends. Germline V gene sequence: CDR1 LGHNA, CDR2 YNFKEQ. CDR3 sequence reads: CASSQDAGTGANVLTF. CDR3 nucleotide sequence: TGTGCCAGCAGCCAAGATGCAGGAACTGGGGCCAACGTCCTGACTTTC.

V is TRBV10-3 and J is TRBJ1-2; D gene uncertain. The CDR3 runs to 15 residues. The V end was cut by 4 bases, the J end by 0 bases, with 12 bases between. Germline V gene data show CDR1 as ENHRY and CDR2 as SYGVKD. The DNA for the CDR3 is TGTGCCATCAGTGTAGGAGGAATAGCTAACTATGGCTACACCTTC. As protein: CAISVGGIANYGYTF.

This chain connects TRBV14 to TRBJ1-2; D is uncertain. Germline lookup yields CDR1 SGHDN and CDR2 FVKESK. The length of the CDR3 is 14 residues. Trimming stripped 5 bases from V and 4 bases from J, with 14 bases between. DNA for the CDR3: TGTGCCAGCAGCAACGAAATAAGAGGCTATGGCTACACCTTC. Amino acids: CASSNEIRGYGYTF.

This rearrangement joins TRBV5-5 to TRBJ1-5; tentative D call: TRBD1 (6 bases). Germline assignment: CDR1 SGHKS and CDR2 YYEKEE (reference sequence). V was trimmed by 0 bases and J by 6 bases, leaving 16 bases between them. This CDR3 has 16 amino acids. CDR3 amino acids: CASSLGLGAQGQPQHF. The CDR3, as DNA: TGTGCCAGCAGCTTGGGTCTGGGGGCTCAGGGTCAGCCCCAGCATTTT.

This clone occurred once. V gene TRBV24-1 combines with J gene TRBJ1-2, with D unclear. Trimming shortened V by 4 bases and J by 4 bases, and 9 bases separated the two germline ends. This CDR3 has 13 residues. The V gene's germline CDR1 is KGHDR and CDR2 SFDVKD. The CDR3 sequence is CATSERGSYGYTF. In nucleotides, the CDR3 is TGTGCCACCAGTGAACGGGGAAGCTATGGCTACACCTTC.

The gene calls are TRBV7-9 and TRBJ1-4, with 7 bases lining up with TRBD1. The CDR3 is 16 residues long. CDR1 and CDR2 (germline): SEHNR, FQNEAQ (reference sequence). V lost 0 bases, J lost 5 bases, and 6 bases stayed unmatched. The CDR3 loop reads CASSLASGQANEKLFF. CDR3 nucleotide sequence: TGTGCCAGCAGCTTAGCGAGCGGACAGGCGAATGAAAAACTGTTTTTT.

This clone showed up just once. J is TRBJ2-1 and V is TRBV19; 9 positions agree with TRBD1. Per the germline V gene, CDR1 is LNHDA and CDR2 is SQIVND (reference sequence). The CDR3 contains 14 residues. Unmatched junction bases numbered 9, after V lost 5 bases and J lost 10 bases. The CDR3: CASSGGTGYGEQFF. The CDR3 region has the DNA TGTGCCAGTAGTGGCGGGACAGGGTACGGGGAGCAGTTCTTC.

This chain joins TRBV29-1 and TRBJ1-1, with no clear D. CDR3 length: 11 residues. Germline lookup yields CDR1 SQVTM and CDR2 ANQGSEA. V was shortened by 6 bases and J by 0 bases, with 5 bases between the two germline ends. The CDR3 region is CSVYMNTEAFF. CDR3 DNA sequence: TGCAGCGTCTATATGAACACTGAAGCTTTCTTT.

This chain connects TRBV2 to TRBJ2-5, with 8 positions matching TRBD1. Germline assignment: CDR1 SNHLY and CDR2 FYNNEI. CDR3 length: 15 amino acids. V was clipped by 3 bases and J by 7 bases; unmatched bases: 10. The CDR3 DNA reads TGTGCCAGCAGTGAGGTTCAGGGGGCCCTGGTGACCCAGTACTTC. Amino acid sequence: CASSEVQGALVTQYF.

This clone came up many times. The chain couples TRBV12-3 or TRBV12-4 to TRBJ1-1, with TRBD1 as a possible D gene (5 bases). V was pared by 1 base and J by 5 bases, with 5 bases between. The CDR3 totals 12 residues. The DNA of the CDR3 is TGTGCCAGCAGTTTAGAGGGGACTGAAGCTTTCTTT. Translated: CASSLEGTEAFF.

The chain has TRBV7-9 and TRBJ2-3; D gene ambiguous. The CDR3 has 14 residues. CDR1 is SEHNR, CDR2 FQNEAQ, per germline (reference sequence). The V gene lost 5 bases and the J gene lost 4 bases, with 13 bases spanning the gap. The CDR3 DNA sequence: TGTGCCAGCAGCCCGACTGCCTTGGCAGATACGCAGTATTTT. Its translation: CASSPTALADTQYF.

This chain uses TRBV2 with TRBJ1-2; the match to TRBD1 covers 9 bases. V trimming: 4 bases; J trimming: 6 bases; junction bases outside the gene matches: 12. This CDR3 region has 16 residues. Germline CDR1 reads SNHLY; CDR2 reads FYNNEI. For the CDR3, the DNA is TGTGCCAGCAGTGCGTTGGACACAGGGGGCACTGATGGCTACACCTTC. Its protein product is CASSALDTGGTDGYTF.

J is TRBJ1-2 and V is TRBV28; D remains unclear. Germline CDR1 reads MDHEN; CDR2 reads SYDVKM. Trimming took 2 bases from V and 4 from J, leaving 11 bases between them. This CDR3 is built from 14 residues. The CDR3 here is CASSLPGSIYGYTF. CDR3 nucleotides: TGTGCCAGCAGTTTACCGGGGAGTATCTATGGCTACACCTTC.

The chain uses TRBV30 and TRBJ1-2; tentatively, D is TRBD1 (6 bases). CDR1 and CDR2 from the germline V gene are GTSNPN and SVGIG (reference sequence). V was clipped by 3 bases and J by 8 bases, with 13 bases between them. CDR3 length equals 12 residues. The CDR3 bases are TGTGCCTGGAGGGCCAACAGGGCCGGCTACACCTTC. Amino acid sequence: CAWRANRAGYTF.

This chain's CDR3 is CATKLTAAYNEQFF. The CDR3 DNA reads as TGTGCCACCAAGTTAACTGCCGCCTACAATGAGCAGTTCTTC. The chain uses TRBV19 and TRBJ2-1; D is uncertain. CDR1 is LNHDA, CDR2 SQIVND, per germline (reference sequence). V dropped 10 bases and J dropped 2 bases, with 15 bases sitting between them. There are 14 residues in the CDR3.

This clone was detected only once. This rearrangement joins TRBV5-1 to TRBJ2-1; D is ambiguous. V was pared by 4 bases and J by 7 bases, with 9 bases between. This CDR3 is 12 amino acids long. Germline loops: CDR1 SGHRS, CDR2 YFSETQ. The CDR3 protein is CASSQSWNEQFF. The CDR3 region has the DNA TGCGCCAGCAGCCAGTCGTGGAATGAGCAGTTCTTC.

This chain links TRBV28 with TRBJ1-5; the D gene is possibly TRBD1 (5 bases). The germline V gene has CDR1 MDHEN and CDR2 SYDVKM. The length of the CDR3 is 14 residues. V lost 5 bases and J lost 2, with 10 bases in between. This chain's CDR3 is CASSRDWGNQPQHF. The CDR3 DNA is TGTGCCAGCAGTCGGGACTGGGGCAATCAGCCCCAGCATTTT. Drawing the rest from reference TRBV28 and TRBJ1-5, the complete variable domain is DVKVTQSSRYLVKRTGEKVFLECVQDMDHENMFWYRQDPGLGLRLIYFSYDVKMKEKGDIPEGYSVSREKKERFSLILESASTNQTSMYLCASSRDWGNQPQHFGDGTRLSIL.

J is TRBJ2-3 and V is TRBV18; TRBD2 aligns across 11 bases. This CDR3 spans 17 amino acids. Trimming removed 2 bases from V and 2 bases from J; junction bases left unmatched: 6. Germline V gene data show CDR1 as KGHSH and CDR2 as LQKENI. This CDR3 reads CASSPATSGTYTDTQYF. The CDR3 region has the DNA TGTGCCAGCTCACCAGCGACTAGCGGGACCTACACAGATACGCAGTATTTT.

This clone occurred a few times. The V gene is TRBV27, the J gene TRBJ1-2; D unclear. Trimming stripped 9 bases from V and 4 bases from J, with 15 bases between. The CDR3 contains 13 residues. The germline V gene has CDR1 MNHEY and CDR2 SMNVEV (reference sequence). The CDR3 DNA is TGTGCCAGTACCACCCGCCCCAGCTATGGCTACACCTTC. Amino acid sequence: CASTTRPSYGYTF.

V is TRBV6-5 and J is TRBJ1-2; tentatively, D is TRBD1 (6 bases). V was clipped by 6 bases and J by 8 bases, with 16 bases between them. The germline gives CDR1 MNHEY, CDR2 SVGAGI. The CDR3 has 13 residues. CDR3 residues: CASSPLGQLGYTF. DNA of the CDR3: TGTGCCAGCAGCCCATTAGGACAGCTGGGCTACACCTTC.

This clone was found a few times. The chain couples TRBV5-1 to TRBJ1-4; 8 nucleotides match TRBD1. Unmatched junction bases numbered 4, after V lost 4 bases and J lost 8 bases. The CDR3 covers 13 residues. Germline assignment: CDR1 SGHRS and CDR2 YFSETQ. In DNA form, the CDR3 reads TGCGCCAGCAGCGTGCGGGACAGGGAAAAACTGTTTTTT. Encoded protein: CASSVRDREKLFF. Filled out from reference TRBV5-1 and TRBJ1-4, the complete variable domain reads KAGVTQTPRYLIKTRGQQVTLSCSPISGHRSVSWYQQTPGQGLQFLFEYFSETQRNKGNFPGRFSGRQFSNSRSEMNVSTLELGDSALYLCASSVRDREKLFFGSGTQLSVL.